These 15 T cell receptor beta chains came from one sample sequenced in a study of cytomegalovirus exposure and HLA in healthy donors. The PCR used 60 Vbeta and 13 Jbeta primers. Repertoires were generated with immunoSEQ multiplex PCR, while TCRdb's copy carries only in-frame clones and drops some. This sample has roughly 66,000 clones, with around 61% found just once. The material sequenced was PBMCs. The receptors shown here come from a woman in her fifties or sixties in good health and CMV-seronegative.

Here the CDR3 reads CASSLGAGGDGNTIYF. Written as DNA, the CDR3 is TGTGCCAGCAGCTTAGGGGCAGGGGGAGATGGAAACACCATATATTTT. This sequence joins TRBV7-9 and TRBJ1-3, with 7 bases matching TRBD1. The CDR3 extends over 16 amino acids. Germline CDR1 and CDR2: SEHNR and FQNEAQ (reference sequence). The V gene end was trimmed by 1 base and the J gene end by 3 bases; junction bases not matched to a gene: 6.

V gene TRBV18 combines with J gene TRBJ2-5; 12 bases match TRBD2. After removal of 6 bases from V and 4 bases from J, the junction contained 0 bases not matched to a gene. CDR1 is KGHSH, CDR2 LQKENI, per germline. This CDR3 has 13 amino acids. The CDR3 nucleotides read TGTGCCAGCTCGGGACTAGCGGGAGAGACCCAGTACTTC. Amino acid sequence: CASSGLAGETQYF.

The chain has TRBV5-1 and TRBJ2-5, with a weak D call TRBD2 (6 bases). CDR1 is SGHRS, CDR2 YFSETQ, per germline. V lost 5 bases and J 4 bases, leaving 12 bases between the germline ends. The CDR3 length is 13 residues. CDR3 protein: CASRPGVRETQYF. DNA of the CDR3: TGCGCCAGCAGGCCGGGGGTCCGAGAGACCCAGTACTTC.

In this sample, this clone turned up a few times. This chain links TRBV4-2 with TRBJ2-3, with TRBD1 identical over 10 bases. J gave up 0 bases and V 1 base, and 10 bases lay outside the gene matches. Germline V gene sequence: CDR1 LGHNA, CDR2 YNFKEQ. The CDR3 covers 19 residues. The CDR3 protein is CASSQGLPGQGSSTDTQYF. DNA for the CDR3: TGTGCCAGCAGCCAAGGGCTACCGGGACAGGGGTCTAGCACAGATACGCAGTATTTT.

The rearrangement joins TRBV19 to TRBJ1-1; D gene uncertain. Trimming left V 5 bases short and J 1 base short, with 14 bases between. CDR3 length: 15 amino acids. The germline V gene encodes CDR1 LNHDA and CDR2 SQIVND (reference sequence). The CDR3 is CASSSVGAGNTEAFF. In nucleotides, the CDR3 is TGTGCCAGTAGTTCGGTGGGAGCCGGGAACACTGAAGCTTTCTTT.

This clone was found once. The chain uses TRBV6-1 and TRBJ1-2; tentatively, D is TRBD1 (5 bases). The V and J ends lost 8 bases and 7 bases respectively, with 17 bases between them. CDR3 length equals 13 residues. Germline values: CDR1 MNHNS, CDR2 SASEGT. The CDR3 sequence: CASLKPGGVGYTF. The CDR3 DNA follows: TGTGCCAGCCTAAAGCCGGGAGGGGTTGGCTACACCTTC.

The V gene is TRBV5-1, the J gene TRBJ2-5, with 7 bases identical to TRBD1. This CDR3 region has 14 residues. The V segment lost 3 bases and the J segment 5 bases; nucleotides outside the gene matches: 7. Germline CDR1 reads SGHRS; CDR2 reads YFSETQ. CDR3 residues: CASSSGQVRETQYF. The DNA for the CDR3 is TGCGCCAGCAGCTCCGGACAGGTCCGGGAGACCCAGTACTTC.

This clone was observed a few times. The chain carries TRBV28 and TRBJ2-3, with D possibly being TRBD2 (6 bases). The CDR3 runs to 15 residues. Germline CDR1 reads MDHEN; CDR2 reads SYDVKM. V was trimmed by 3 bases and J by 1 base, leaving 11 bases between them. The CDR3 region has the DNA TGTGCCAGCAGTTTTCCGGGACTTCGCACAGATACGCAGTATTTT. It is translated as CASSFPGLRTDTQYF. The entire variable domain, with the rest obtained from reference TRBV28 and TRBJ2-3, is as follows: DVKVTQSSRYLVKRTGEKVFLECVQDMDHENMFWYRQDPGLGLRLIYFSYDVKMKEKGDIPEGYSVSREKKERFSLILESASTNQTSMYLCASSFPGLRTDTQYFGPGTRLTVL.

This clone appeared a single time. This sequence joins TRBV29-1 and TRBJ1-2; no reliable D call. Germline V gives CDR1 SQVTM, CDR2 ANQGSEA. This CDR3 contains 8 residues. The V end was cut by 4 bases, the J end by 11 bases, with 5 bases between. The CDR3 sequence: CSVGPYTF. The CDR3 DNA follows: TGCAGCGTTGGGCCTTACACCTTC.

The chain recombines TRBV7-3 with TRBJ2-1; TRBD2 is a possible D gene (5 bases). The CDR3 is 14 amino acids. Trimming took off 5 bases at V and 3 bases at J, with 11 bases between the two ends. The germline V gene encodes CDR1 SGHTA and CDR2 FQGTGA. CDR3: CASSPYRDYNEQFF. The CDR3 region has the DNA TGTGCCAGCAGCCCTTACCGGGACTACAATGAGCAGTTCTTC.

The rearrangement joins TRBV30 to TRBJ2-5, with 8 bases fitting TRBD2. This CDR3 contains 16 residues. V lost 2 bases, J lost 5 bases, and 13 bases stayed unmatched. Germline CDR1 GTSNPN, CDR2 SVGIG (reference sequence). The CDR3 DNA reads TGTGCCTGGAGTTCGAAAGCGGGAGCAATCGGGGAGACCCAGTACTTC. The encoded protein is CAWSSKAGAIGETQYF.

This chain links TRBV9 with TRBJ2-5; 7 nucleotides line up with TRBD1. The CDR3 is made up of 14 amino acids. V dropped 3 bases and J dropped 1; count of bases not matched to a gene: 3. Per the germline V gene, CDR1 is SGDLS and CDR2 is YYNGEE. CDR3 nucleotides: TGTGCCAGCAGCGCACAGGGGATCCAAGAGACCCAGTACTTC. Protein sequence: CASSAQGIQETQYF. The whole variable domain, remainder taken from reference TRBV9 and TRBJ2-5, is DSGVTQTPKHLITATGQRVTLRCSPRSGDLSVYWYQQSLDQGLQFLIQYYNGEERAKGNILERFSAQQFPDLHSELNLSSLELGDSALYFCASSAQGIQETQYFGPGTRLLVL.

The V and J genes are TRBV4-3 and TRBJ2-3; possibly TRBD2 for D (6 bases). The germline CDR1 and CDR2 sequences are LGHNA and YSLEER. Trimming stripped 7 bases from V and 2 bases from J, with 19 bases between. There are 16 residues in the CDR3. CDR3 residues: CASTPRGNLYTDTQYF. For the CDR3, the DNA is TGCGCCAGCACCCCACGGGGGAATCTCTACACAGATACGCAGTATTTT.

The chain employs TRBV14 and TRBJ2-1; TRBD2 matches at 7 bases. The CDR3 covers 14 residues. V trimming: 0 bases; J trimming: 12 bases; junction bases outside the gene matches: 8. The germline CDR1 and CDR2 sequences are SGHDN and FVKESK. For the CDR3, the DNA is TGTGCCAGCAGCCAAGATTTTGGCGGGGGTTTGCAGTTCTTC. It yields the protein CASSQDFGGGLQFF. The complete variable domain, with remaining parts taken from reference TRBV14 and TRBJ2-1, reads EAGVTQFPSHSVIEKGQTVTLRCDPISGHDNLYWYRRVMGKEIKFLLHFVKESKQDESGMPNNRFLAERTGGTYSTLKVQPAELEDSGVYFCASSQDFGGGLQFFGPGTRLTVL.

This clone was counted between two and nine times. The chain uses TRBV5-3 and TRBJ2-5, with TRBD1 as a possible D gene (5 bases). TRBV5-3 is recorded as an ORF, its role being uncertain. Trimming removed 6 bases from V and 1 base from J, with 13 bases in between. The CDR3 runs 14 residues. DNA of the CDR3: TGTGCCAGAACTCGGACAAGAGTCCAAGAGACCCAGTACTTC. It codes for CARTRTRVQETQYF.